This entry describes one T cell receptor (beta chain). The table lists this clone with a count of one. Its recognized antigen is unknown. Per-nucleotide qualities are absent, and no much larger clonotype sits a single base away. Libraries were prepared through the immunoSEQ multiplex PCR assay. A mixture of 60 forward primers for TCR Vbeta segments and 13 reverse primers for TCR Jbeta segments was used in the multiplex PCR. The CDR3 region of rearranged TCR beta genes was amplified from genomic DNA with a multiplex PCR assay. The Illumina HiSeq System was used to sequence the amplified TCR beta libraries as 87-base-pair reads. As for the authors' bioinformatics: A later analysis tallied approximately 87 million unique TCR beta chains across the 600 to 700 repertoires, and some 10 million of those chains were shared by two or more donors. To remove PCR and sequencing errors, raw reads were error-corrected and collapsed into unique sequences using a nearest-neighbor algorithm that merged closely related sequences. Alignment of CDR3 sequences to IMGT reference sequences was used to assign V, D and J gene segments. For a sequence to be retained, at least a six-nucleotide match to both a V gene segment and a J gene segment was required. Rearrangements were classified as productive when the CDR3 lacked stop codons and remained in frame with V and J, and all other rearrangements were classified as non-productive. Following IMGT convention, CDR3 was defined as the stretch from the second conserved V-encoded cysteine up to the conserved J-encoded phenylalanine. The earlier analysis of around 640 of the donors excluded sequences that lacked an unambiguous match to a single V gene segment. In an earlier analysis of several hundred of the donors, V segments were called functional above 56.7% productive rearrangements and were called segregating when the between-donor standard deviation exceeded 5%. A statistical classification framework was built for diagnosing cytomegalovirus status from the catalog of TCR beta chain sequences. In a later analysis, V and J genes were assigned by comparing TCR nucleotide sequences against IMGT/GENE-DB human TR gene sequences. Using the TCRdist pipeline, a later analysis assigned CDR3 sequences along with most-parsimonious VDJ recombination scenarios. In a later analysis, each TCR beta chain was defined by its CDR3 amino acid sequence together with its V-gene family, and reads without a unique V-gene family were excluded. As a way to deal with suspected cross-contamination and a sequencing artifact, a later analysis dropped approximately 570 nucleotide sequences that were highly shared and had low generation probability. A later analysis calculated a clonal expansion index for each public chain from normalized within-repertoire ranks of inferred template counts. Generation probabilities in a later analysis came from a VDJ recombination model fitted to out-of-frame rearrangements, and those results were checked against IGoR. In a later analysis, TCR-TCR, TCR-HLA and TCR-CMV co-occurrence was scored with hypergeometric tests, and a repertoire-size bias correction was applied to TCR pairs. To estimate false discovery rates, a later analysis permuted the HLA or CMV assignments 20 times. In a later analysis, co-occurring TCRs were grouped using DBSCAN, and TCRdist sequence similarity was added for clustering within HLA-allele-positive subsets. For co-occurrence clustering, repertoires with fewer than 30,000 or more than 120,000 public chains were excluded, along with about five repertoires with anomalous nucleotide sharing. TCRdb obtained this table from immuneACCESS and retained in-frame rearrangements with V and J assigned. These tables miss some clones; where compared with another copy, unresolved V genes account for less than half of the shortfall, and the remainder is unexplained. That table supplies the V and J calls and clone size; D and trimming were determined from the DNA. The sample table records over 150,000 clones; 65% to 90% of these occur just once. The top ten clones comprise about 2.2% of the sample.

In total, 666 healthy bone marrow donors made up the cohort. At the time of sampling, all cohort members were nominally healthy, though unrecorded immune exposures were likely present. The donor tested CMV seronegative, placing the donor among the 352 seronegative members of the cohort. Each donor provided a peripheral blood sample, and peripheral blood mononuclear cells were used for TCR beta sequencing. Genomic DNA extraction from the blood cell samples was performed with the Qiagen DNeasy Blood Extraction Kit. According to the germline V gene (reference sequence), CDR1 reads MNHNY and CDR2 reads SVGAGI. Trimming removed 2 bases from V and 1 base from J, leaving 8 bases between the germline ends. The CDR3, from cysteine to phenylalanine, totals 14 residues. Left in the record is the CDR3 DNA by itself, 42 bases read in frame from the first base. This sample was taken from a study of cytomegalovirus exposure and HLA in healthy donors listed by TCRdb under 2017. With regard to the full study: According to an earlier analysis of several hundred of the donors, about 190 million T cells yielded 95 million to 140 million unique TCR beta sequences and 276 Gb of sequence data. An early release that covered several hundred HLA-typed donors contained 300 to 350 gigabases of sequencing data and around 80 million unique TCR sequences. Of the roughly 400 genotyped donors, approximately 80% fell in the genetic ancestry cluster associated with self-reported Caucasian donors. The study aimed to test whether signatures of past pathogen exposure could be identified by cataloging public T cell receptors. The study profiled the T cell repertoires of 666 subjects by immunosequencing and related them to cytomegalovirus serostatus. In addition to the first cohort of 650 to 800 subjects, a separate validation cohort of 130 or so different subjects was used. To predict cytomegalovirus infection status, the study combined high-throughput TCR immunosequencing, statistical association of individual TCRs with disease status, and machine learning. In a later analysis, previously published TCR beta repertoires from hundreds of donors were re-analyzed and high-resolution HLA genotyping was added so that TCR occurrence patterns could be studied. In the later analysis, no new phenotypic data were used to find candidate immune exposures; instead, reliance was placed on TCR beta sequences and their occurrence across donors. An earlier analysis of 587 of the donors applied high-throughput TCR beta sequencing to assess whether each TCR beta V gene segment acted as functional or pseudogenic. Donor age, sex, ethnicity and CMV serostatus were collected together with the repertoire data. A later genetic analysis used genome-wide SNP genotypes for about three fifths of the 666 donors, treating that subset as a discovery cohort. All discovery cohort repertoires had been generated using a single sequencing platform. HLA typing covered class I and class II loci at four-digit resolution. The number of typed donors differed by locus: 629-630 for A, B, C, DRB1 and DQB1; roughly 510 for DQA1; about 600 for DPA1; and about 450 for DPB1. Four or five DR-DQ haplotypes were handled as single units for association and clustering, since linkage in the cohort was strong. Among roughly 400 genotyped donors of the cohort, an average of approximately 240,000 unique TCR beta nucleotide sequences was sequenced per donor, of which about 19% were non-productive. General study outcomes and caveats: The only immune exposure information available for the cohort was CMV serostatus. A group of highly shared sequence variants was considered likely to be a technical artifact of the sequencing pipeline. V-gene and J-gene trimming of TCR beta chains was associated with a missense DCLRE1C variant in a later genetic analysis, and the association was replicated in an independent cohort. When HLA alleles, especially DR and DQ, strongly co-occurred, TCR associations were difficult to assign to individual alleles. Roughly uniform sequencing depth across donors was assumed in presence/absence analyses, although this assumption may not hold. A further reported finding was that TCR beta sequences accurately predicted the HLA-A and HLA-B alleles for most subjects in the first cohort. A total of 150 to 200 TCR beta chains were listed by the study as associated with cytomegalovirus. Most TCR sequences were observed very rarely across donors, whereas some public TCRs were present in many individuals. Specific HLA alleles were associated with roughly 16,000 TCR beta sequences at a false discovery rate of 0.05 in a later analysis. In a later analysis, HLA-associated TCR beta chains showed more clonal expansion and lower generation probabilities than non-associated chains that were equally common. Because counts were too low, 15 or so rarely observed V segments, including chromosome 9 orphons, were excluded from the earlier analysis of around 640 of the donors. Linkage disequilibrium might explain the correlated functional status among segregating V segments, but an unknown experimental factor could not be ruled out. The classifier was reported to diagnose cytomegalovirus status with high specificity and sensitivity in both the original cohort and the validation cohort. An earlier analysis of around 600 of the donors showed that most TCR beta V segments appeared in productive rearrangements either about 87% or about 30% of the time, which broadly matched IMGT annotations. Because the 87-base-pair reads could not distinguish some IMGT-functional V segments, including TRBV6-2 and TRBV6-3, those segments were excluded. The authors suggested that the approach could potentially be generalized to other disease states and immunological phenotypes. In a later analysis, several top co-occurrence clusters were reported to appear linked to parvovirus B19, influenza, CMV and Epstein-Barr virus. A later analysis found that TCR association rates varied across HLA loci, with DRB1 alleles showing the most associated TCRs and HLA-C alleles the fewest. Because HLA typing was unavailable for some donors at each locus, only the typed subset was used in association tests. In a later analysis, most CMV-associated TCR beta chains were found to appear HLA-restricted, with HLA associations seemingly driven largely by CMV exposure. In vitro tests confirmed that a few of the cytomegalovirus-associated TCR beta chains recognize cytomegalovirus antigens. The cohort was sequenced for TCR beta chains only, and without alpha or paired-chain data the features that could be detected were limited. According to a later genetic analysis, donors in an Asian-associated ancestry cluster had fewer N-insertions in productive TCRs than the roughly 700-donor mean.

What was sequenced was PBMCs. The V gene is TRBV6-6 and the J gene is TRBJ1-1, with the D gene not confidently named. The origin of this receptor is a male donor in good health and CMV-seronegative. The CDR3 in this case is CASSYRPGNTEAFF. The nucleotide sequence reads as follows: TGTGCCAGCAGTTACCGCCCGGGGAACACTGAAGCTTTCTTT.